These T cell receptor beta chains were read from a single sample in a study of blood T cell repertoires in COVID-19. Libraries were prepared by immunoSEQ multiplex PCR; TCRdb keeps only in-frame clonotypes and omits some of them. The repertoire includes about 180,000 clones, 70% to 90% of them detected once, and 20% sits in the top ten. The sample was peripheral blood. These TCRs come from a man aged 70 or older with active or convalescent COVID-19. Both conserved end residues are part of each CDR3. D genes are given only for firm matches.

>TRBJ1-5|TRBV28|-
CASSSGGRANQPQHF
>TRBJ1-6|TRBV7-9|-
CASSQQDYGNSPLHF
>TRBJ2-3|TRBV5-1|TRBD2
CASSLALAGGQTDTQYF
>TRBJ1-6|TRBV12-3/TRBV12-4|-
CASSPRLNSPLHF
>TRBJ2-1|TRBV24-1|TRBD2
CATSKGLAGALSEQFF
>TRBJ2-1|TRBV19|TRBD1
CATRGLGQRAYNEQFF
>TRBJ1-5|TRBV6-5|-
CASSYSETGGNQPQHF
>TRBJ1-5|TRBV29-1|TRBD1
CSVEEAGTGGLQPQHF
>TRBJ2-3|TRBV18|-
CASSTTYEVTEYF
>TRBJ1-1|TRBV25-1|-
CASSEMGRVAEAFF
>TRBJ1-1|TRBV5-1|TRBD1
CASSLQGAGMNTEAFF
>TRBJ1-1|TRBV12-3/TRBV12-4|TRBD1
CASSRQGPVEAFF
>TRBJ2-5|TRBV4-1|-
CASSQDTGLIETQYF
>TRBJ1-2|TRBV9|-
CASSARRGGEEWDYGYTF
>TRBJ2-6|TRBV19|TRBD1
CASKGQGNSGANVLTF
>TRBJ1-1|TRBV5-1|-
CASSPWTGLNTEAFF
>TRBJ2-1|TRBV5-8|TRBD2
CASSSSGSTSYNEQFF
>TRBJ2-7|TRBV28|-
CASSFSFRDNSYEQYF
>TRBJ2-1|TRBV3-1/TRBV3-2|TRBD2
CASSQGPGLGYNEQFF
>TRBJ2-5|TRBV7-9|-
CASSSTGSSETQYF
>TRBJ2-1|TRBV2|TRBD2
CASREGAGGYNEQFF
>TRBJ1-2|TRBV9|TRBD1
CASSARQGAGGYTF
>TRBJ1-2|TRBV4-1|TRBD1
CASSQDRQGLDYGYTF
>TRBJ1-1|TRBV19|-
CASSLTGTLNTEAFF
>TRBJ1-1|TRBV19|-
CASFDTRLDTEAFF
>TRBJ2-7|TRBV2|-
CASSRDTSYEQYF